This TCR beta chain was sequenced for a study of read filtering for tumor transcriptome and immune sequencing. The V end was cut by 7 bases, the J end by 4 bases, with 11 bases between. Germline values: CDR1 SNHLY, CDR2 FYNNEI. The CDR3 runs 13 residues. The library was built from roughly 400 ng RNA with molecular barcoded adaptors for alpha/delta and beta/gamma chains. From the reads, TCRdb called clonotypes with MiXCR, one entry per CDR3 protein. The sample has roughly 27,000 distinct CDR3 sequences; approximately 14% are singletons. This clonotype was counted at least ten times. V gene TRBV2 combines with J gene TRBJ2-1; D unresolved. This TCR was sampled from a donor at least 40 years old with multiple myeloma. The sequencing sample was made of a population of CD138-negative cells sorted from bone marrow. The CDR3 spells CASTLGLYNEQFF. The DNA for the CDR3 is TGTGCCAGCACATTGGGATTATACAATGAGCAGTTCTTC. The full variable domain, its missing parts supplied by reference TRBV2 and TRBJ2-1, is EPEVTQTPSHQVTQMGQEVILRCVPISNHLYFYWYRQILGQKVEFLVSFYNNEISEKSEIFDDQFSVERPDGSNFTLKIRSTKLEDSAMYFCASTLGLYNEQFFGPGTRLTVL.